Here is one T cell receptor (beta chain) with its context. This receptor's antigen is unknown. The sample holds no much larger clone one base away, and base qualities are not on file. The data were obtained in a study of blood T cell repertoires in COVID-19 (TCRdb year 2020). Study-wide context: Samples from collaborators originated in the United States, Italy and Spain and spanned both the acute and convalescent phases of COVID-19. The material from the prospective study consisted of cDNA or gDNA derived from T cells, B-cell-depleted T cells, or PBMCs. Subjects who had been exposed to COVID-19, were actively infected with it, or had recovered from it provided the deeply sampled blood TCRbeta repertoires that made up the dataset. A freely available public database, intended as a resource for researchers studying the immune response to SARS-CoV-2, is where the repertoires were released. The samples were drawn from two sources: the first 160 participants of the ongoing ImmuneRACE study, and some 1,300 subjects contributed by 6 global collaborators. A de-identified subject ID, COVID-19 status, age in years and sex were almost always included in the sample metadata. Where available, HLA class I and class II types were taken from metadata supplied by the sample provider and were not determined by assay-based typing. Here is what the overall study found, with its caveats: The amount of clinical and demographic metadata varied by source and participant and was provided uncurated.

In the prospective study, participants were roughly 18 to 90 years old, resided in approximately 22 geographic areas of the United States, and were enrolled through a virtual design. In the prospective study, cohorts were assigned on the basis of participant-reported clinical history obtained from a screening survey and a study questionnaire. In the prospective study, whole blood, serum and a nasopharyngeal or oropharyngeal swab were collected from each participant by mobile phlebotomists. Participants in the prospective study had the option to provide additional blood draws and questionnaires over a roughly 2-month period. Before DNA extraction, blood samples from the prospective study were shipped at room temperature or frozen. As encoded in the germline V gene, CDR1 is MNHEY while CDR2 is SVGAGI. The CDR3 contains 13 residues, cysteine and phenylalanine counted. The sequence is cut down to CDR3 DNA, 39 bases in frame from base 1. The V end loses 8 bases and the J end loses 4 bases, and a stretch of 12 bases separates them.

TCRbeta CDR3 regions were amplified from genomic DNA using the immunoSEQ Assay, a bias-controlled multiplex PCR. The paper's data handling went like this. The number of nucleated cells in each sample was estimated from the amplification of reference gene primers within the assay. Sequence reads were collapsed and filtered to measure the absolute abundance of every unique TCRbeta CDR3 rearrangement. For each sample, productive Simpson clonality was calculated as the square root of Simpson's diversity index over productive rearrangements. The clones in this table, taken by TCRdb from immuneACCESS, are in-frame only. Not every clone is retained; where verified, under half of the shortfall comes from an unresolved V gene, and the cause of the rest is unknown. The V and J calls and the clone size are those of that table, but D and trimming were determined from the DNA. This sample gives about 400,000 clones in total; nearly 90% of them show up just once. The leading ten clones occupy roughly 1.9% of the sample.

Sequenced material: PBMCs or T cells enriched from blood (not recorded which). The TCR sequence derives from a middle-aged woman with acute COVID-19. The receptor chain draws on TRBV6-5 and TRBJ1-5; the D gene is not confidently resolved. The CDR3 region has the sequence CASWRDGNQPQHF. The DNA reads as follows: TGTGCCAGCTGGCGGGATGGTAATCAGCCCCAGCATTTT.